This TCR beta chain was identified in a study of T cell repertoires in cytomegalovirus infection. Study background: Public TCR beta signatures marked donors with CMV infection and the matching HLA.

CDR3 length equals 16 residues. The germline V gene encodes CDR1 MNHEY and CDR2 SMNVEV (reference sequence). The V and J ends lost 3 bases and 5 bases, in that order; junction bases with no gene match: 12. A single record per CDR3 protein comes from TCRdb applying MiXCR to the reads. The sample lists 500,000 to 600,000 distinct CDR3 sequences, approximately 16% occurring once. Broader study findings: HLA-C-restricted TCR beta clonotypes specific for CMV led the ex vivo response. Summed public TCR beta family frequency identified CMV carriers bearing the relevant HLA.

Details on this clonotype: What it recognizes is unknown.

The material sequenced was CD8+ T cells from PBMCs. The rearrangement uses TRBV27 and TRBJ1-2; 7 bases match TRBD1. The receptor comes from a human donor in good health (CMV status not recorded). Some clones in this sample may be carry-over from other donors' samples. CDR3 in amino acids: CASSLTPGDRIYGYTF. The CDR3 coding sequence is TGTGCCAGCAGTTTGACCCCGGGGGACAGAATTTATGGCTACACCTTC.